Presented here are 13 T cell receptor beta chains from one specimen sequenced in a study of T-cell memory formation after mild COVID-19 (dated by TCRdb to the early 2020s). The receptor library was made with 5' RACE. Sequenced on an Illumina NovaSeq 6000. TCRdb passed the public sequencing reads through fastp at Q25 and MiXCR, retaining productive beta sequences. Identical CDR3 protein sequences are pooled into one entry, listed with their most common genes and DNA. The sample includes 120,000 to 150,000 distinct CDR3 sequences, with roughly 21% observed a single time. The ten largest clones capture approximately 2.4% of the sample. The specimen was PBMCs or a T cell subset sorted from them (not recorded which). These receptors originate from an adult woman who had mild COVID-19 (a few samples of this study predate the infection). The sample titles of this study are shuffled in the database, so cell type and time point are left out; the donor was told from shared clones.

This clonotype has more than one count but fewer than ten. The chain links TRBV5-1 to TRBJ2-1; TRBD2 is a possible D gene (6 bases). The CDR3 covers 15 residues. V was trimmed by 0 bases and J by 5 bases, leaving 12 bases between them. Germline lookup yields CDR1 SGHRS and CDR2 YFSETQ. CDR3 DNA: TGCGCCAGCAGCTTGGGTAGCGGTCCCAACAATGAGCAGTTCTTC. Translated: CASSLGSGPNNEQFF. Full variable domain (rest looked up from reference TRBV5-1 and TRBJ2-1): KAGVTQTPRYLIKTRGQQVTLSCSPISGHRSVSWYQQTPGQGLQFLFEYFSETQRNKGNFPGRFSGRQFSNSRSEMNVSTLELGDSALYLCASSLGSGPNNEQFFGPGTRLTVL.

The V gene is TRBV28, the J gene TRBJ2-7; 9 bases are a match to TRBD1. Germline CDR1 and CDR2: MDHEN and SYDVKM. The V and J ends lost 6 bases and 4 bases, in that order; junction bases with no gene match: 4. This CDR3 has 13 amino acids. The CDR3 bases are TGTGCCAGCAGGGGACAGGGTCCTTACGAGCAGTACTTC. This encodes CASRGQGPYEQYF.

This clonotype appeared a few times. This CDR3 is CAWSIQLAEAFF. The DNA of the CDR3 is TGTGCCTGGAGTATACAATTAGCTGAAGCTTTCTTT. The chain carries TRBV30 and TRBJ1-1; D uncertain. The CDR3 is 12 residues long. Trimming removed 2 bases from V and 6 bases from J, with 10 bases in between. Germline V gene sequence: CDR1 GTSNPN, CDR2 SVGIG (reference sequence).

V and J are TRBV10-3 and TRBJ2-5; TRBD2 aligns across 15 bases. This CDR3 is built from 16 residues. CDR1 is ENHRY and CDR2 is SYGVKD in the germline V gene. Germline trimming cut 6 bases from V and 2 bases from J; bases unmatched to any gene: 4. DNA of the CDR3: TGTGCCATCAGCCCCGGACTAGCGGGAGGGCAAGAGACCCAGTACTTC. Its translation is CAISPGLAGGQETQYF.

The chain has TRBV7-2 and TRBJ2-2; D may be TRBD1 (6 bases). Germline CDR1 is SGHTA and CDR2 is FQGNSA. The CDR3 is 15 amino acids. Trimming took off 5 bases at V and 4 bases at J, with 14 bases between the two ends. Written as DNA, the CDR3 is TGTGCCAGCAGCGCCGTTACAGGGTTCACCGGGGAGCTGTTTTTT. As protein: CASSAVTGFTGELFF.

The V and J genes are TRBV12-3 or TRBV12-4 and TRBJ2-7; TRBD1 agrees at 10 bases. V lost 7 bases to trimming and J lost 5 bases; unmatched junction nucleotides: 8. The CDR3 is 14 residues long. In nucleotides, the CDR3 is TGTGCCAGCAAACCGGGACAGGGGAACAACGAGCAGTACTTC. Its protein is CASKPGQGNNEQYF.

This clonotype occurred many times. The CDR3 DNA sequence: TGCAGCGTTGCCCAATCACATCACCAAGAGACCCAGTACTTC. Translating it yields CSVAQSHHQETQYF. The gene calls are TRBV29-1 and TRBJ2-5; D remains unclear. Germline V gene sequence: CDR1 SQVTM, CDR2 ANQGSEA. The CDR3 contains 14 residues. V was trimmed by 4 bases and J by 0 bases, leaving 12 bases between them.

V and J are TRBV19 and TRBJ2-4, with D unclear. Germline CDR1 and CDR2: LNHDA and SQIVND (reference sequence). CDR3 length: 13 residues. V was cut by 3 bases and J by 7 bases, with 10 bases left in between. As DNA, the CDR3 is TGTGCCAGTAGTATGGAGAAGGGTAACATTCAGTACTTC. Residues: CASSMEKGNIQYF.

The chain couples TRBV5-1 to TRBJ1-2; 7 bases match TRBD1. This CDR3 contains 16 residues. V was clipped by 1 base and J by 1 base; unmatched bases: 7. CDR1 SGHRS and CDR2 YFSETQ come from the germline V gene. CDR3 bases: TGCGCCAGCAGCTTGCAGGGGGGTATTAATAACTATGGCTACACCTTC. Translating it yields CASSLQGGINNYGYTF.

This chain uses TRBV28 with TRBJ2-3, with 15 bases matching TRBD2. V was clipped by 6 bases and J by 8 bases; unmatched bases: 6. The CDR3 has 15 residues. CDR1 is MDHEN and CDR2 is SYDVKM in the germline V gene. The CDR3 DNA follows: TGTGCCAGCAGGGGACTAGCGGGGGGTTTGAGTACGCAGTATTTT. As protein: CASRGLAGGLSTQYF.

Notes on this clonotype: The germline gene is not matched at one end of the junction; a read error may be the cause. The rearrangement links TRBV5-1 to TRBJ2-3; D tentatively fits TRBD1 or TRBD2 (5 bases each). The CDR3 length is 16 residues. Germline V gene lookup returns CDR1 SGHRS and CDR2 YFSETQ. Here the CDR3 DNA reads TGCGCCAGCAGCACCTTACCGGGACCCAGCACAGATACGCATTATTTT. Translating it yields CASSTLPGPSTDTHYF.

This clonotype is classed as medium-sized (0.01 to 0.1%). CDR3 nucleotide sequence: TGTGCCAGCAGTGACCCCGGGACGCTCTCCTACAATGAGCAGTTCTTC. Amino acids: CASSDPGTLSYNEQFF. The chain is built from TRBV6-2 or TRBV6-3 and TRBJ2-1; either TRBD1 or TRBD2 may supply D (5 bases each). The V and J ends lost 5 bases and 0 bases respectively, with 14 bases between them. The V gene's germline CDR1 is MNHEY and CDR2 SVGEGT. The CDR3 sequence is 16 residues long.

This clonotype came up a few times. This chain connects TRBV24-1 to TRBJ2-2; D remains ambiguous. The germline V gene encodes CDR1 KGHDR and CDR2 SFDVKD. The CDR3 has 15 residues. Trimming pared 2 bases from V and 6 bases from J, leaving 12 bases between. CDR3 in DNA: TGTGCCACCAGTGATTCTGGCCCTTGGGCCGGGGAGCTGTTTTTT. Protein: CATSDSGPWAGELFF.